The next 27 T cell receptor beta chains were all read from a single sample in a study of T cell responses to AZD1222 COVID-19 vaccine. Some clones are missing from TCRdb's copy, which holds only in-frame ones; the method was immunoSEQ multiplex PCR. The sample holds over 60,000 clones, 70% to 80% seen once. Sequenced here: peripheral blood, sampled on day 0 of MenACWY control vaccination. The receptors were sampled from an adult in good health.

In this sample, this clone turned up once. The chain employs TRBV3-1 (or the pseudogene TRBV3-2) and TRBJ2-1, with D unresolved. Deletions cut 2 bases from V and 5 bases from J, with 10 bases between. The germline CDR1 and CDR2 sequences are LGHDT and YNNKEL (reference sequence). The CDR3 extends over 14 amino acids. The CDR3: CASSQTTTDNEQFF. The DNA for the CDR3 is TGTGCCAGCAGCCAAACCACGACCGACAATGAGCAGTTCTTC.

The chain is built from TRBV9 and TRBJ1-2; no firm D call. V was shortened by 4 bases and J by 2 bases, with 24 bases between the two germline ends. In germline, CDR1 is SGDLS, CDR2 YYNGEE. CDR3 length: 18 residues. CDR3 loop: CASSPKPSRTEINYGYTF. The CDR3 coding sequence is TGTGCCAGCAGCCCCAAACCCTCCCGTACGGAAATCAACTATGGCTACACCTTC.

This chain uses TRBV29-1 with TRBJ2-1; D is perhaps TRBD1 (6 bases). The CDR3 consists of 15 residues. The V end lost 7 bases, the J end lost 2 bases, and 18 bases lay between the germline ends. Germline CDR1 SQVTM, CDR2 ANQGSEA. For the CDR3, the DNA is TGCAGCGCTAAAGCTATAAGGGACACCTACAATGAGCAGTTCTTC. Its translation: CSAKAIRDTYNEQFF.

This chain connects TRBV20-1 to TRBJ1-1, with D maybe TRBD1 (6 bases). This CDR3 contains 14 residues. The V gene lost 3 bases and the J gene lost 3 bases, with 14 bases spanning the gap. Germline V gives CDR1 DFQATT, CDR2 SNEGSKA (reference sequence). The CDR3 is CSASRPGAYTEAFF. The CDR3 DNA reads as TGCAGTGCTAGTCGACCGGGGGCTTACACTGAAGCTTTCTTT.

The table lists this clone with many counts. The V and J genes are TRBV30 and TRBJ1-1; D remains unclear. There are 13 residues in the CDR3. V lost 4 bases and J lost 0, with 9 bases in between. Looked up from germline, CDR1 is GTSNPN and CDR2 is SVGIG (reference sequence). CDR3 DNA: TGTGCCTGGAAGTACGGTTTGAACACTGAAGCTTTCTTT. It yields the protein CAWKYGLNTEAFF.

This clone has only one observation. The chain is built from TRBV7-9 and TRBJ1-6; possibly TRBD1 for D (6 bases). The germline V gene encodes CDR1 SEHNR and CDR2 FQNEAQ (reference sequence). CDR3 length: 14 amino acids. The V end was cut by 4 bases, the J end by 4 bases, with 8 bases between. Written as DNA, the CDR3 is TGTGCCAGCAGCTCCGGACAGTATAATTCACCCCTCCACTTT. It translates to CASSSGQYNSPLHF.

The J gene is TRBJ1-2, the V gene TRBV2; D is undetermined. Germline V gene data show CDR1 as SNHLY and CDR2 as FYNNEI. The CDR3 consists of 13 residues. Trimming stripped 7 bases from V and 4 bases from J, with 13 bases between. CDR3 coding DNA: TGTGCCAGCAAGACCGAATTTTCCTATGGCTACACCTTC. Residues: CASKTEFSYGYTF.

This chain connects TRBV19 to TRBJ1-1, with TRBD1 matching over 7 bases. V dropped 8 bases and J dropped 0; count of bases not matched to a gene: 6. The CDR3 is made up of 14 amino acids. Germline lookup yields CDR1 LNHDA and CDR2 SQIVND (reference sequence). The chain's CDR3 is CASDDRALNTEAFF. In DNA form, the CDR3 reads TGTGCCAGTGACGACAGGGCCTTGAACACTGAAGCTTTCTTT. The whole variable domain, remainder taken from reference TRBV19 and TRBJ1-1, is DGGITQSPKYLFRKEGQNVTLSCEQNLNHDAMYWYRQDPGQGLRLIYYSQIVNDFQKGDIAEGYSVSREKKESFPLTVTSAQKNPTAFYLCASDDRALNTEAFFGQGTRLTVV.

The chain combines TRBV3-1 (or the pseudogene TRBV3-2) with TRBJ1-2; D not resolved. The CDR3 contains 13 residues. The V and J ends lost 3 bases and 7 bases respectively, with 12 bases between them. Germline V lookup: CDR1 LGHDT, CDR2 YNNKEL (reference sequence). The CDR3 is CASSQGRTAGYTF. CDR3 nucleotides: TGTGCCAGCAGCCAGGGCCGGACGGCTGGCTACACCTTC.

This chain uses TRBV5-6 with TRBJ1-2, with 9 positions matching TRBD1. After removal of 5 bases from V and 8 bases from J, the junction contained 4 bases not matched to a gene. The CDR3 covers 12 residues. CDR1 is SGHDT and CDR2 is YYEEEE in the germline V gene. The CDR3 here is CASSNRGQGYTF. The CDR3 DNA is TGTGCCAGCAGTAACAGGGGGCAGGGCTACACCTTC.

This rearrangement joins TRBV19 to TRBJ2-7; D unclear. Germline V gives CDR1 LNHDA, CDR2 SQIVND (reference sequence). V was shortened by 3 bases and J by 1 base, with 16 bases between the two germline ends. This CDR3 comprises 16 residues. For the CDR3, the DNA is TGTGCCAGTAGTATCCGCCCCGAGCCTGATTCCTACGAGCAGTACTTC. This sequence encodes CASSIRPEPDSYEQYF.

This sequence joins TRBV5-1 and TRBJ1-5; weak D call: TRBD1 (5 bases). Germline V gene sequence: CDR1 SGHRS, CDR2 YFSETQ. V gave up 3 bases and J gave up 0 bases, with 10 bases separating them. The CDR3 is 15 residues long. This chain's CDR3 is CASSSGLHSNQPQHF. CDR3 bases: TGCGCCAGCAGCTCAGGGCTTCATAGCAATCAGCCCCAGCATTTT.

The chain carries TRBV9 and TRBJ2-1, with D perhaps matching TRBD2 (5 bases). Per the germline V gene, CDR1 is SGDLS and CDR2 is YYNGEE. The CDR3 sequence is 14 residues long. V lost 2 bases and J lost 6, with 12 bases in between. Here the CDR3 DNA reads TGTGCCAGCAGCGTCGCGGAGGAACGCAATGAGCAGTTCTTC. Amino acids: CASSVAEERNEQFF.

The CDR3 region has the DNA TGTGCCAGCAGCAACAGGGTTAGCAATCAGCCCCAGCATTTT. Residues: CASSNRVSNQPQHF. The rearrangement uses TRBV21-1 and TRBJ1-5; the table's TRBD1 call for D was not verified on the DNA. TRBV21-1 is noted as a pseudogene. This CDR3 contains 14 residues.

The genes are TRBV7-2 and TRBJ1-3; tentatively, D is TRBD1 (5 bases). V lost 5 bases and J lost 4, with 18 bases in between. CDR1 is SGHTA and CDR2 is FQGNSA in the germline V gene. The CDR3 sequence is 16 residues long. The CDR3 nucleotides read TGTGCCAGCAGCGAAGGTGGGGGTAGGCTCGGAAACACCATATATTTT. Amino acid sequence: CASSEGGGRLGNTIYF.

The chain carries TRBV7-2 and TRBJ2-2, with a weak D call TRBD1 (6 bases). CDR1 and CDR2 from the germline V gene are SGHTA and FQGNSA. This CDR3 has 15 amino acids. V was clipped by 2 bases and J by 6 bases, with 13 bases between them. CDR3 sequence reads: CASSLFTGLSGELFF. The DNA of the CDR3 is TGTGCCAGCAGCTTATTTACAGGGCTTTCCGGGGAGCTGTTTTTT.

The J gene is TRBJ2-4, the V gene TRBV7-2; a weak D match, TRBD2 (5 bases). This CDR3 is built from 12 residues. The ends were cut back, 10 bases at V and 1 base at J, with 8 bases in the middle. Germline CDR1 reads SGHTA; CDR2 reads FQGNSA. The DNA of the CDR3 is TGTGCCACTCGCGGGGCCAAAAACATTCAGTACTTC. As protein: CATRGAKNIQYF.

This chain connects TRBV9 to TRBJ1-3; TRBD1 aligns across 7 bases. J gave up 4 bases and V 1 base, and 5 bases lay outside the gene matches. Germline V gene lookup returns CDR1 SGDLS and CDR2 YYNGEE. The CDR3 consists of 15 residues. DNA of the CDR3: TGTGCCAGCAGCGTACAAGGGGGCACAGGAAACACCATATATTTT. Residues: CASSVQGGTGNTIYF. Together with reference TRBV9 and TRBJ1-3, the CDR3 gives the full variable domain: DSGVTQTPKHLITATGQRVTLRCSPRSGDLSVYWYQQSLDQGLQFLIQYYNGEERAKGNILERFSAQQFPDLHSELNLSSLELGDSALYFCASSVQGGTGNTIYFGEGSWLTVV.

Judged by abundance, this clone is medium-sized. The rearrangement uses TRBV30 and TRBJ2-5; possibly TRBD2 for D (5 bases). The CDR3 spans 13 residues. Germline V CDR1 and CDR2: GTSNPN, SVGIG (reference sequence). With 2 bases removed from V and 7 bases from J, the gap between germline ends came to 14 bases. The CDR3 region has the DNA TGTGCCTGGAGTCCCTCGTCCCGGGGGACCCAGTACTTC. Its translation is CAWSPSSRGTQYF.

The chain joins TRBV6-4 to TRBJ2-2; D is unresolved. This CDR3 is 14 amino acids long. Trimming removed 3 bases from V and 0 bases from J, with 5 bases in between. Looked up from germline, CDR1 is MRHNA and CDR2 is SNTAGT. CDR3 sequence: CASSEGTNTGELFF. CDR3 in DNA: TGTGCCAGCAGTGAAGGGACGAACACCGGGGAGCTGTTTTTT.

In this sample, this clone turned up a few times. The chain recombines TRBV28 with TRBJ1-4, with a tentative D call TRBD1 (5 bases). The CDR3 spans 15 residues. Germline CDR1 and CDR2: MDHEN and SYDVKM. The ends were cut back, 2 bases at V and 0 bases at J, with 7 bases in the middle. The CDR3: CASSLGGATNEKLFF. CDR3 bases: TGTGCCAGCAGTTTAGGGGGGGCAACTAATGAAAAACTGTTTTTT.

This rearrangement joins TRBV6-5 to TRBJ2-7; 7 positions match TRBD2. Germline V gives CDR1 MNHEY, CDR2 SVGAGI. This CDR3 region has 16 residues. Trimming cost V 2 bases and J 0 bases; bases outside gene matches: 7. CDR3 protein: CASSYPLAGRSYEQYF. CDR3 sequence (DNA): TGTGCCAGCAGTTACCCCTTAGCGGGCCGCTCCTACGAGCAGTACTTC.

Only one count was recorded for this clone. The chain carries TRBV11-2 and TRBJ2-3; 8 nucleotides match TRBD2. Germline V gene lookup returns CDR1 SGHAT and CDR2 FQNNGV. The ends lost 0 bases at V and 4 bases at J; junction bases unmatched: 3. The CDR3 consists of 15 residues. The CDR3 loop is CASSLEAGGADTQYF. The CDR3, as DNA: TGTGCCAGCAGCTTAGAGGCGGGGGGAGCAGATACGCAGTATTTT.

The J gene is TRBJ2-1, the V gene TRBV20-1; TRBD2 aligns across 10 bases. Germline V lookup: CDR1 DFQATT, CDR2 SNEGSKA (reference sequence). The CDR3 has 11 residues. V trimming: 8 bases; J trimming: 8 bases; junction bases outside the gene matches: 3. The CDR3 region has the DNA TGCAGTAGCGGGGGGGCCGATGAGCAGTTCTTC. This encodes CSSGGADEQFF.

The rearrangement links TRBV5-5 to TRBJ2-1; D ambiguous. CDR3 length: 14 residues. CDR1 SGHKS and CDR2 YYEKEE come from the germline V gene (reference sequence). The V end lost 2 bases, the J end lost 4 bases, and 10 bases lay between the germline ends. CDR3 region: CASSLRDLYNEQFF. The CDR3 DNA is TGTGCCAGCAGCTTAAGAGACCTGTACAATGAGCAGTTCTTC.

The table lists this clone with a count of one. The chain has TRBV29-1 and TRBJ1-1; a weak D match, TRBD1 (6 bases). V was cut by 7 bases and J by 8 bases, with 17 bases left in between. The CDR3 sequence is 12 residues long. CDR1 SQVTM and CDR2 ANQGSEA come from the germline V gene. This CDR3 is CSAQWGAGEAFF. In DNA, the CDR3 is TGCAGCGCCCAATGGGGGGCGGGGGAAGCTTTCTTT.

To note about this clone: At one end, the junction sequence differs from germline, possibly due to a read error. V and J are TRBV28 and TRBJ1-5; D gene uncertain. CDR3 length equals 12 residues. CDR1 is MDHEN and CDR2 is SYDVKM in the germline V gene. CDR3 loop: CASSPPNRPQHF. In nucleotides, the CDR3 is TGTGCCAGCAGTCCCCCAAATCGGCCCCAGCATTTT. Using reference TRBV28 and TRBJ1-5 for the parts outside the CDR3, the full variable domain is DVKVTQSSRYLVKRTGEKVFLECVQDMDHENMFWYRQDPGLGLRLIYFSYDVKMKEKGDIPEGYSVSREKKERFSLILESASTNQTSMYLCASSPPNRPQHFGDGTRLSIL.